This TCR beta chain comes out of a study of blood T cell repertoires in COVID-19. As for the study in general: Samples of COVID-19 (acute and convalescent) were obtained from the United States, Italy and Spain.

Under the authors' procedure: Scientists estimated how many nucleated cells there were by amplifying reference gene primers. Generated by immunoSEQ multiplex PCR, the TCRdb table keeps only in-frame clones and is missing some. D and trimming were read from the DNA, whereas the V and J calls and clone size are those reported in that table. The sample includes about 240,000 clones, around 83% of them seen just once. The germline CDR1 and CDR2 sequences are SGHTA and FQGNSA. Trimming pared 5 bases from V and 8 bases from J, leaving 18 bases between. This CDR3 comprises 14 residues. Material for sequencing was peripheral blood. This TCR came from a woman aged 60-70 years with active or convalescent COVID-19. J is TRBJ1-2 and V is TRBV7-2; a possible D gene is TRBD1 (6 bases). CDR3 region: CASSTEQGLRGYTF. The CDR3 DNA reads TGTGCCAGCAGCACGGAACAGGGCCTTAGAGGCTACACCTTC.